This is a list of T cell receptor beta chains from one sample in a study of regulatory T cells in long-lasting Graves disease. In TCRdb, the multiplex PCR reads were re-called with MiXCR into one record per CDR3 protein. Here the sample spans about 540,000 distinct CDR3 sequences, approximately 15% being singletons. A further study also used this sample, focusing on T cells in Graves' hyperthyroidism and ophthalmopathy.

The sequencing used peripheral blood mononuclear cells (PBMCs), collected at new diagnosis, from a patient treated with antithyroid drugs. The source is a man between 25 and 39 years old with Graves disease. Each CDR3 is given with its conserved first and last residue. Fields, in order: D gene, J gene, V gene, clone size, CDR3 protein, CDR3 DNA. D genes are given only for firm matches. A clone size is listed for some rows: how often the clone was seen (once, few, many), or a class if it is expanded.

d_gene: -
j_gene: TRBJ1-3
v_gene: TRBV2
abundance: many
CDR3aa: CASSEWLSGNTIYF
CDR3nt: TGTGCCAGCAGTGAGTGGCTATCTGGAAACACCATATATTTT

d_gene: -
j_gene: TRBJ2-1
v_gene: TRBV25-1
abundance: -
CDR3aa: CASSVRGYNNEQFF
CDR3nt: TGTGCCAGCAGTGTCCGGGGGTACAACAATGAGCAGTTCTTC

d_gene: TRBD1
j_gene: TRBJ2-1
v_gene: TRBV12-3/TRBV12-4
abundance: many
CDR3aa: CASSPRGLGDNEQFF
CDR3nt: TGTGCCAGCAGTCCGAGGGGGCTCGGCGACAATGAGCAGTTCTTC

d_gene: TRBD2
j_gene: TRBJ2-7
v_gene: TRBV20-1
abundance: many
CDR3aa: CSARTLLAGGPLSSYEQYF
CDR3nt: TGCAGTGCTAGGACTCTTCTAGCGGGAGGCCCTCTGAGCTCCTACGAGCAGTACTTC

d_gene: -
j_gene: TRBJ1-2
v_gene: TRBV6-9
abundance: few
CDR3aa: CASSYAETGGYTF
CDR3nt: TGTGCCAGCAGTTACGCGGAAACGGGGGGCTACACCTTC

d_gene: -
j_gene: TRBJ1-1
v_gene: TRBV5-1
abundance: many
CDR3aa: CASSLNGMNTEAFF
CDR3nt: TGCGCCAGCAGCTTGAACGGGATGAACACTGAAGCTTTCTTT

d_gene: -
j_gene: TRBJ1-1
v_gene: TRBV5-1
abundance: -
CDR3aa: CASSQGSSTNTEAFF
CDR3nt: TGCGCCAGCAGCCAGGGTTCCTCCACTAACACTGAAGCTTTCTTT

d_gene: -
j_gene: TRBJ2-5
v_gene: TRBV6-6
abundance: many
CDR3aa: CASKLWTAQETQYF
CDR3nt: TGTGCCAGCAAGTTATGGACAGCCCAAGAGACCCAGTACTTC

d_gene: TRBD1
j_gene: TRBJ1-1
v_gene: TRBV12-3/TRBV12-4
abundance: many
CDR3aa: CASSYPSGTGTEAFF
CDR3nt: TGTGCCAGCAGTTACCCCTCCGGGACAGGCACTGAAGCTTTCTTT

d_gene: -
j_gene: TRBJ1-2
v_gene: TRBV20-1
abundance: few
CDR3aa: CSAADSYNYGYTF
CDR3nt: TGCAGTGCTGCGGACAGCTATAACTATGGCTACACCTTC

d_gene: -
j_gene: TRBJ1-6
v_gene: TRBV2
abundance: many
CDR3aa: CASKGSLDTINSPLHF
CDR3nt: TGTGCCAGCAAGGGGTCCCTAGACACCATTAATTCACCCCTCCACTTT

d_gene: -
j_gene: TRBJ2-6
v_gene: TRBV10-3
abundance: few
CDR3aa: CAGRVVGANVLTF
CDR3nt: TGTGCCGGCAGGGTGGTGGGGGCCAACGTCCTGACTTTC

d_gene: -
j_gene: TRBJ1-2
v_gene: TRBV7-2
abundance: -
CDR3aa: CASSSPQGSGYTF
CDR3nt: TGTGCCAGCAGCTCCCCACAGGGTTCTGGCTACACCTTC

d_gene: TRBD2
j_gene: TRBJ2-7
v_gene: TRBV29-1
abundance: many
CDR3aa: CSVPDVSSGSYEQYF
CDR3nt: TGCAGCGTTCCCGACGTGTCTAGCGGGAGTTACGAGCAGTACTTC

d_gene: -
j_gene: TRBJ1-1
v_gene: TRBV28
abundance: few
CDR3aa: CASSFDSENTEAFF
CDR3nt: TGTGCCAGCAGTTTTGACAGCGAGAACACTGAAGCTTTCTTT

d_gene: TRBD2
j_gene: TRBJ2-1
v_gene: TRBV27
abundance: many
CDR3aa: CASSFLAGVQLTNPTSYNEQFF
CDR3nt: TGTGCCAGCAGTTTCTTAGCGGGAGTACAACTCACCAACCCGACTTCCTACAATGAGCAGTTCTTC

d_gene: TRBD1
j_gene: TRBJ2-2
v_gene: TRBV5-1
abundance: many
CDR3aa: CASRSGTATNTGELFF
CDR3nt: TGCGCCAGCCGATCCGGGACAGCCACGAACACCGGGGAGCTGTTTTTT

d_gene: -
j_gene: TRBJ2-3
v_gene: TRBV29-1
abundance: -
CDR3aa: CSASTRASTDTQYF
CDR3nt: TGCAGCGCTTCTACTAGGGCCAGCACAGATACGCAGTATTTT

d_gene: TRBD1
j_gene: TRBJ2-5
v_gene: TRBV24-1
abundance: -
CDR3aa: CATSVAGGSRETQYF
CDR3nt: TGTGCCACCAGTGTAGCAGGGGGCTCACGAGAGACCCAGTACTTC

d_gene: -
j_gene: TRBJ1-4
v_gene: TRBV27
abundance: many
CDR3aa: CASSPPNGKLFF
CDR3nt: TGTGCCAGCAGTCCCCCTAATGGCAAACTGTTTTTT

d_gene: TRBD2
j_gene: TRBJ2-3
v_gene: TRBV7-9
abundance: once
CDR3aa: CPSSRTSGYFSTDTQYF
CDR3nt: TGTCCCAGCAGCCGGACTAGCGGTTACTTTTCCACAGATACGCAGTATTTT

d_gene: TRBD2
j_gene: TRBJ2-3
v_gene: TRBV5-4
abundance: few
CDR3aa: CASSDLLAGGRTDTQYF
CDR3nt: TGTGCCAGCAGCGACCTACTAGCGGGAGGTCGCACAGATACGCAGTATTTT

d_gene: TRBD1
j_gene: TRBJ1-2
v_gene: TRBV7-3
abundance: many
CDR3aa: CASSLTGGDRGSAANYGYTF
CDR3nt: TGTGCCAGCAGCTTAACGGGGGGAGACAGGGGATCGGCAGCTAACTATGGCTACACCTTC

d_gene: -
j_gene: TRBJ2-2
v_gene: TRBV7-9
abundance: once
CDR3aa: CASSAGRGPTGELFF
CDR3nt: TGTGCCAGCAGCGCCGGGAGGGGGCCCACCGGGGAGCTGTTTTTT

d_gene: -
j_gene: TRBJ2-2
v_gene: TRBV4-1
abundance: -
CDR3aa: CASSLQGGANTGELFF
CDR3nt: TGCGCCAGCAGCCTTCAGGGGGGTGCGAACACCGGGGAGCTGTTTTTT

d_gene: -
j_gene: TRBJ2-7
v_gene: TRBV29-1
abundance: many
CDR3aa: CSVASGLTYEQYF
CDR3nt: TGCAGCGTTGCGTCGGGGCTCACCTACGAGCAGTACTTC

d_gene: -
j_gene: TRBJ2-2
v_gene: TRBV5-6
abundance: many
CDR3aa: CASSSSSGELFF
CDR3nt: TGTGCCAGCAGCTCATCATCCGGGGAGCTGTTTTTT

d_gene: -
j_gene: TRBJ2-7
v_gene: TRBV5-1
abundance: few
CDR3aa: CASSLQGGAVGDEQYF
CDR3nt: TGCGCCAGCAGCCTCCAGGGGGGGGCGGTTGGGGACGAGCAGTACTTC

d_gene: -
j_gene: TRBJ1-1
v_gene: TRBV4-2
abundance: many
CDR3aa: CASSHAGDMNTEAFF
CDR3nt: TGTGCCAGCAGCCACGCCGGGGACATGAACACTGAAGCTTTCTTT

d_gene: -
j_gene: TRBJ1-5
v_gene: TRBV24-1
abundance: once
CDR3aa: CATSDPFRPPEPRHF
CDR3nt: TGTGCCACCAGTGATCCCTTTCGACCCCCCGAGCCCCGGCATTTT

d_gene: -
j_gene: TRBJ1-1
v_gene: TRBV19
abundance: -
CDR3aa: CASSVSGTPFEAFF
CDR3nt: TGTGCCAGTAGTGTCTCCGGGACGCCCTTTGAAGCTTTCTTT

d_gene: -
j_gene: TRBJ2-2
v_gene: TRBV3-1
abundance: many
CDR3aa: CASSQGRLAGELFF
CDR3nt: TGTGCCAGCAGCCAGGGAAGACTAGCCGGGGAGCTGTTTTTT

d_gene: TRBD1
j_gene: TRBJ2-7
v_gene: TRBV5-1
abundance: many
CDR3aa: CASSPRDSSYEQYF
CDR3nt: TGTGCCAGCAGCCCTAGGGACAGCTCCTACGAGCAGTACTTC

d_gene: TRBD1
j_gene: TRBJ2-2
v_gene: TRBV12-5
abundance: few
CDR3aa: CASGTGGLAGELFF
CDR3nt: TGTGCTAGTGGAACAGGGGGCTTAGCCGGGGAGCTGTTTTTT

d_gene: TRBD2
j_gene: TRBJ2-5
v_gene: TRBV7-9
abundance: many
CDR3aa: CASSLGGYKSGRSWKTQYF
CDR3nt: TGTGCCAGCAGCTTAGGCGGCTATAAAAGCGGGAGGAGCTGGAAGACCCAGTACTTC

d_gene: -
j_gene: TRBJ2-2
v_gene: TRBV6-1
abundance: -
CDR3aa: CASSERGSGTGELFF
CDR3nt: TGTGCCAGCAGTGAACGGGGTTCGGGCACCGGGGAGCTGTTTTTT

d_gene: TRBD2
j_gene: TRBJ2-5
v_gene: TRBV12-3/TRBV12-4
abundance: many
CDR3aa: CASSLVGGDETQYF
CDR3nt: TGTGCCAGCAGTTTGGTGGGAGGGGACGAGACCCAGTACTTC

d_gene: -
j_gene: TRBJ2-1
v_gene: TRBV20-1
abundance: many
CDR3aa: CSAARRGNEQFF
CDR3nt: TGCAGTGCCGCGAGACGGGGAAATGAGCAGTTCTTC

d_gene: -
j_gene: TRBJ2-7
v_gene: TRBV29-1
abundance: many
CDR3aa: CSVTQGWGEQYF
CDR3nt: TGCAGCGTGACACAGGGTTGGGGCGAGCAGTACTTC

d_gene: -
j_gene: TRBJ2-1
v_gene: TRBV2
abundance: many
CDR3aa: CASSEEVGFNEQFF
CDR3nt: TGTGCCAGCAGTGAAGAGGTCGGTTTCAATGAGCAGTTCTTC

d_gene: -
j_gene: TRBJ2-1
v_gene: TRBV5-1
abundance: many
CDR3aa: CASSFSVSYNEQFF
CDR3nt: TGCGCCAGCAGCTTCTCCGTCTCCTACAATGAGCAGTTCTTC

d_gene: TRBD2
j_gene: TRBJ2-2
v_gene: TRBV7-8
abundance: few
CDR3aa: CASRKRGGLARFQVTGELFF
CDR3nt: TGTGCCAGCAGAAAACGGGGGGGGCTAGCGAGGTTTCAGGTCACCGGGGAGCTGTTTTTT

d_gene: -
j_gene: TRBJ2-2
v_gene: TRBV11-2
abundance: many
CDR3aa: CASSPPGGVITGELFF
CDR3nt: TGTGCCAGCAGCCCCCCAGGGGGGGTCATCACCGGGGAGCTGTTTTTT

d_gene: -
j_gene: TRBJ2-1
v_gene: TRBV20-1
abundance: -
CDR3aa: CSASSLPGLGSYNEQFF
CDR3nt: TGCAGTGCTAGTTCCCTCCCCGGATTAGGCAGTTACAATGAGCAGTTCTTC

d_gene: -
j_gene: TRBJ2-3
v_gene: TRBV19
abundance: once
CDR3aa: CASSFPENTDTQYF
CDR3nt: TGTGCCAGTAGTTTTCCCGAAAACACAGATACGCAGTATTTT

d_gene: -
j_gene: TRBJ2-5
v_gene: TRBV5-1
abundance: -
CDR3aa: CASSGSGPPVVETQYF
CDR3nt: TGCGCCAGCAGCGGGTCGGGACCCCCCGTGGTGGAGACCCAGTACTTC

d_gene: TRBD2
j_gene: TRBJ2-2
v_gene: TRBV27
abundance: -
CDR3aa: CASTSSGRNTGELFF
CDR3nt: TGTGCCAGCACCTCTAGCGGGAGAAATACCGGGGAGCTGTTTTTT

d_gene: -
j_gene: TRBJ1-3
v_gene: TRBV6-2/TRBV6-3
abundance: many
CDR3aa: CASSEQTSGRGNTIYF
CDR3nt: TGTGCCAGCAGTGAACAAACGTCGGGTCGTGGAAACACCATATATTTT

d_gene: -
j_gene: TRBJ2-7
v_gene: TRBV11-2
abundance: many
CDR3aa: CASSLIRKTYEQYF
CDR3nt: TGTGCCAGCAGCTTAATTCGGAAAACCTACGAGCAGTACTTC

d_gene: -
j_gene: TRBJ1-1
v_gene: TRBV7-9
abundance: many
CDR3aa: CASSADQVANTEAFF
CDR3nt: TGTGCCAGCAGCGCCGACCAGGTAGCCAACACTGAAGCTTTCTTT

d_gene: -
j_gene: TRBJ1-4
v_gene: TRBV12-3/TRBV12-4
abundance: many
CDR3aa: CASSLNGEKLFF
CDR3nt: TGTGCCAGCAGTTTAAATGGGGAAAAACTGTTTTTT

d_gene: -
j_gene: TRBJ2-3
v_gene: TRBV5-4
abundance: few
CDR3aa: CASSLAGPEADTQYF
CDR3nt: TGTGCCAGCAGCTTGGCGGGCCCAGAGGCAGATACGCAGTATTTT

d_gene: -
j_gene: TRBJ2-6
v_gene: TRBV19
abundance: few
CDR3aa: CASSGEPPGANVLTF
CDR3nt: TGTGCCAGTAGCGGAGAACCTCCTGGGGCCAACGTCCTGACTTTC

d_gene: -
j_gene: TRBJ2-3
v_gene: TRBV5-4
abundance: -
CDR3aa: CASSREVVRWTDTQYF
CDR3nt: TGTGCCAGCAGCCGCGAGGTAGTGAGATGGACAGATACGCAGTATTTT

d_gene: -
j_gene: TRBJ2-5
v_gene: TRBV20-1
abundance: many
CDR3aa: CSARDNRAETQYF
CDR3nt: TGCAGTGCTAGAGATAACAGGGCTGAGACCCAGTACTTC

d_gene: -
j_gene: TRBJ2-4
v_gene: TRBV29-1
abundance: few
CDR3aa: CSVEDFPLRTAWEAKNIQYF
CDR3nt: TGCAGCGTTGAAGATTTCCCTCTTAGGACAGCCTGGGAGGCCAAAAACATTCAGTACTTC

d_gene: -
j_gene: TRBJ1-1
v_gene: TRBV6-1
abundance: many
CDR3aa: CASSEAGVTEAFF
CDR3nt: TGTGCCAGCAGTGAAGCCGGGGTAACTGAAGCTTTCTTT

d_gene: TRBD2
j_gene: TRBJ2-1
v_gene: TRBV7-6
abundance: -
CDR3aa: CASSPQNRGGSSYNEQFF
CDR3nt: TGTGCCAGCTCCCCCCAAAACCGGGGGGGGAGCTCCTACAATGAGCAGTTCTTC

d_gene: -
j_gene: TRBJ1-3
v_gene: TRBV6-1
abundance: few
CDR3aa: CASSVGVHSGNTIYF
CDR3nt: TGTGCCAGCAGTGTGGGGGTCCACTCTGGAAACACCATATATTTT